The 16 T cell receptor beta chains reported below all come from one sample, sequenced in a study of cytomegalovirus exposure and HLA in healthy donors. The PCR made use of 60 Vbeta and 13 Jbeta primers. Here immunoSEQ multiplex PCR was the method, and the copy in TCRdb shows in-frame clones only, minus some. The table lists about 200,000 clones, more than 75% of them singletons. The sequenced sample consisted of PBMCs. These receptors were obtained from a woman aged 40 to 49 in good health and CMV-seronegative.

The chain recombines TRBV7-9 with TRBJ1-5; D is perhaps TRBD1 (5 bases). There are 14 residues in the CDR3. The germline V gene has CDR1 SEHNR and CDR2 FQNEAQ (reference sequence). Trimming removed 6 bases at V and 4 bases at J, with 13 bases between. CDR3 region: CASRSGGLNQPQHF. The CDR3 nucleotides are TGTGCCAGCAGGAGCGGGGGGTTAAATCAGCCCCAGCATTTT.

The J gene is TRBJ1-3, the V gene TRBV15; no clear D. Germline values: CDR1 LNHNV, CDR2 YYDKDF (reference sequence). Trimming took off 0 bases at V and 2 bases at J, with 11 bases between the two ends. The CDR3 consists of 16 residues. The CDR3: CATSRDRRVTGNTIYF. Here the CDR3 DNA reads TGTGCCACCAGCAGAGATAGGCGGGTAACTGGAAACACCATATATTTT.

This clone was detected only once. CDR3 in DNA: TGTGCCAGCAGTTGGAGGGGGAACACTGAAGCTTTCTTT. Protein sequence: CASSWRGNTEAFF. The V call is TRBV27, the J call TRBJ1-1; maybe TRBD1 (5 bases). Germline CDR1 MNHEY, CDR2 SMNVEV (reference sequence). The germline V and J ends were trimmed by 4 bases and 1 base, with 7 bases remaining between them. This CDR3 region has 13 residues.

The chain combines TRBV5-1 with TRBJ2-7; D is possibly TRBD1 (6 bases). The V and J ends lost 7 bases and 5 bases respectively, with 19 bases between them. The CDR3 contains 14 residues. Germline V lookup: CDR1 SGHRS, CDR2 YFSETQ. DNA of the CDR3: TGCGCCAGCTCCTGGACAGCGCCTCGTGACGAGCAGTACTTC. Translation gives CASSWTAPRDEQYF.

The chain has TRBV19 and TRBJ2-1; TRBD1 is a possible D gene (5 bases). The CDR3 covers 12 residues. V lost 10 bases, J lost 2 bases, and 9 bases lay in between. Germline CDR1 LNHDA, CDR2 SQIVND (reference sequence). CDR3 DNA sequence: TGTGCCACCCTGACAGCCTACAATGAGCAGTTCTTC. Amino acids: CATLTAYNEQFF.

CDR3 sequence: CASSPEGTSGRGRSYNEQFF. The CDR3 DNA follows: TGCGCCAGCAGCCCGGAGGGGACTAGCGGGAGGGGACGCTCCTACAATGAGCAGTTCTTC. This chain connects TRBV5-1 to TRBJ2-1; TRBD2 matches at 16 bases. The germline gives CDR1 SGHRS, CDR2 YFSETQ. J was trimmed by 0 bases and V by 4 bases; bases with no gene match: 10. The CDR3 loop spans 20 amino acids.

The rearrangement links TRBV27 to TRBJ2-1, with D hard to call. CDR1 and CDR2 from the germline V gene are MNHEY and SMNVEV (reference sequence). Deletions cut 2 bases from V and 8 bases from J, with 7 bases between. The CDR3 has 12 amino acids. CDR3 residues: CASSLLGHEQFF. The CDR3 DNA reads TGTGCCAGCAGTTTACTTGGGCATGAGCAGTTCTTC.

CDR3 DNA sequence: TGTGCCAGCAGCCTACTAGCGGGAGACAACTACGAGCAGTACTTC. Its protein is CASSLLAGDNYEQYF. This rearrangement joins TRBV11-2 to TRBJ2-7; 11 bases are shared with TRBD2. Germline V gene data show CDR1 as SGHAT and CDR2 as FQNNGV. This CDR3 has 15 residues. Germline trimming cut 5 bases from V and 3 bases from J; bases unmatched to any gene: 6.

This clone was observed a few times. The rearrangement uses TRBV29-1 and TRBJ2-1, with TRBD2 matching over 9 bases. CDR1 is SQVTM, CDR2 ANQGSEA, per germline. The trim removed 4 bases at V and 6 bases at J, leaving 7 bases unmatched. The CDR3 is 14 amino acids. CDR3: CSVAGTSKSNEQFF. The CDR3, as DNA: TGCAGCGTTGCCGGGACTAGCAAGTCCAATGAGCAGTTCTTC.

This sequence joins TRBV11-2 and TRBJ2-7; 8 nucleotides line up with TRBD2. Germline assignment: CDR1 SGHAT and CDR2 FQNNGV. CDR3 size: 14 residues. V gave up 5 bases and J gave up 0 bases; unmatched junction bases: 3. The CDR3 bases are TGTGCCAGCAGCATAGCGGGATTCTCCTACGAGCAGTACTTC. This codes for CASSIAGFSYEQYF. Supplemented by reference TRBV11-2 and TRBJ2-7, the full variable domain reads EAGVAQSPRYKIIEKRQSVAFWCNPISGHATLYWYQQILGQGPKLLIQFQNNGVVDDSQLPKDRFSAERLKGVDSTLKIQPAKLEDSAVYLCASSIAGFSYEQYFGPGTRLTVT.

The rearrangement uses TRBV29-1 and TRBJ1-1, with D unresolved. The CDR3 runs to 12 residues. The V end lost 4 bases, the J end lost 5 bases, and 11 bases lay between the germline ends. Germline V lookup: CDR1 SQVTM, CDR2 ANQGSEA. This CDR3 reads CSVGLRGTEAFF. The CDR3 coding sequence is TGCAGCGTTGGCCTACGGGGAACTGAAGCTTTCTTT. Full variable domain (missing parts from reference TRBV29-1 and TRBJ1-1): SAVISQKPSRDICQRGTSLTIQCQVDSQVTMMFWYRQQPGQSLTLIATANQGSEATYESGFVIDKFPISRPNLTFSTLTVSNMSPEDSSIYLCSVGLRGTEAFFGQGTRLTVV.

The chain's CDR3 is CATQGVAAEKLFF. In DNA, the CDR3 is TGTGCCACCCAGGGGGTAGCGGCTGAAAAACTGTTTTTT. The chain is built from TRBV28 and TRBJ1-4; 7 nucleotides align to TRBD1. The germline V gene encodes CDR1 MDHEN and CDR2 SYDVKM. Losses at the gene ends were 10 bases for V and 7 bases for J; bases not matched to a gene: 9. CDR3 length: 13 residues.

This sequence joins TRBV5-6 and TRBJ2-1; perhaps TRBD1 as D (6 bases). Trimming took 0 bases from V and 0 from J, leaving 13 bases between them. Germline-derived CDR1 and CDR2 are SGHDT and YYEEEE. This CDR3 contains 17 residues. The CDR3 loop reads CASSLAMGHNSYNEQFF. The CDR3 DNA is TGTGCCAGCAGCTTGGCCATGGGACATAACTCCTACAATGAGCAGTTCTTC.

This clone was counted once. The genes are TRBV4-2 and TRBJ2-2, with D perhaps matching TRBD1 (7 bases). This CDR3 is built from 17 residues. Trimming cost V 1 base and J 4 bases, with 16 bases left between them. Germline V gene data show CDR1 as LGHNA and CDR2 as YNFKEQ. CDR3 residues: CASSQVGGGRGTGELFF. The DNA for the CDR3 is TGTGCCAGCAGCCAAGTTGGAGGGGGCCGGGGCACCGGGGAGCTGTTTTTT.

The V and J genes are TRBV19 and TRBJ1-2; TRBD1 matches at 8 bases. The CDR3 runs 15 residues. After removal of 3 bases from V and 7 bases from J, the junction contained 10 bases not matched to a gene. Germline V CDR1 and CDR2: LNHDA, SQIVND (reference sequence). The CDR3 DNA sequence: TGTGCCAGTAGTATGGGGTCGAGAGGGACAGGTGGCTACACCTTC. As protein: CASSMGSRGTGGYTF.

This clone appeared once. The chain recombines TRBV19 with TRBJ1-1; 7 positions agree with TRBD1. The CDR3 is 12 residues long. The V gene's germline CDR1 is LNHDA and CDR2 SQIVND (reference sequence). The V and J ends lost 6 bases and 10 bases, in that order; junction bases with no gene match: 8. CDR3 sequence reads: CASRAGTARAFF. The DNA for the CDR3 is TGTGCCAGTAGGGCCGGGACAGCAAGAGCTTTCTTT.